A selection of T cell receptor beta chains follows, all from one sample in a study of OX40 agonist ivuxolimab in advanced cancers. Profiling relied on immunoSEQ multiplex PCR, and the TCRdb table lists in-frame clones only, not all of them. The data hold tens of thousands of clones, with roughly nine tenths observed a single time. Specimen: CD4+ or CD8+ T cells sorted from blood, collected in a trial of the OX40 agonist ivuxolimab. The receptor source for this set is an adult with an advanced solid tumor such as melanoma, head and neck, liver or kidney cancer. CDR3s include the opening cysteine and the closing phenylalanine or tryptophan. D genes are given only for firm matches. Size is omitted from some rows. Given values are once, few, many or a class for expanded clones.

size	V	D	J	DNA	CDR3
NA	TRBV19	TRBD2	TRBJ2-1	TGTGCCAGTAGACCCGGGACTAGCGGGAGTAAGGATGAGCAGTTCTTC	CASRPGTSGSKDEQFF
NA	TRBV27	NA	TRBJ2-1	TGTGCCAGCAGTTTATCGTACTTGGGGAGCAGCAATGAGCAGTTCTTC	CASSLSYLGSSNEQFF
NA	TRBV5-6	NA	TRBJ1-1	TGTGCCAGCAGCTTGGTCCCACGTTTGAACACTGAAGCTTTCTTT	CASSLVPRLNTEAFF
NA	TRBV10-3	TRBD2	TRBJ2-2	TGTGCCAGCAGTTACGCCGGTAGCGGGAGAGGGGAGCTGTTTTTT	CASSYAGSGRGELFF
once	TRBV19	NA	TRBJ1-5	TGTGCCAGTAGGCCAGGGGCTAGGAATCAGCCCCAGCATTTT	CASRPGARNQPQHF
few	TRBV30	NA	TRBJ1-1	TGTGCCTGGAGGTCATCTCCAGTTAACACTGAAGCTTTCTTT	CAWRSSPVNTEAFF
NA	TRBV11-2	NA	TRBJ2-3	TGTGCCAGCAGCAGACCCCTCGTTGGAGGGTCTGGAATCTCAGATACGCAGTATTTT	CASSRPLVGGSGISDTQYF
NA	TRBV9	TRBD2	TRBJ2-3	TGTGCCAGCAGCGCGGGCCCAGGTCGGGAGGCCACTAGCACAGATACGCAGTATTTT	CASSAGPGREATSTDTQYF
NA	TRBV11-2	TRBD2	TRBJ2-1	TGTGCCAGCAGCATAGACGAGCGGGAGGGCCGCAATGAGCAGTTCTTC	CASSIDEREGRNEQFF
few	TRBV2	NA	TRBJ1-1	TGTGCCAGCGGCGAACGGGACGGCAGTTGGGCTTTCTTT	CASGERDGSWAFF
NA	TRBV29-1	NA	TRBJ1-1	TGCAGCGTTGGTAGCCCCACTGAAGCTTTCTTT	CSVGSPTEAFF
NA	TRBV7-2	NA	TRBJ2-6	TGTGCCAGCAGCTTAGGAGGAGCCAGGGCGGGCGGGGCCAACGTCCTGACTTTC	CASSLGGARAGGANVLTF
NA	TRBV6-1	TRBD1	TRBJ2-3	TGTGCCAGCAGTGCCTGGACAGGGGAGAGGACAGATACGCAGTATTTT	CASSAWTGERTDTQYF
NA	TRBV7-2	NA	TRBJ2-1	TGTGCCAGCAGCTTAGATTGGGGGGATGAGCAGTTCTTC	CASSLDWGDEQFF
once	TRBV10-1	TRBD2	TRBJ2-1	TGCGCCAGCAATTCTAGCGGGAGCAATGAGCAGTTCTTC	CASNSSGSNEQFF
NA	TRBV13	TRBD2	TRBJ2-7	TGTGCCAGCAGCTCTGCGACTAGCGGGCCCTACGAGCAGTACTTC	CASSSATSGPYEQYF
NA	TRBV28	NA	TRBJ2-6	TGTGCCAGCCTGGGGGCTGGGGCCAACGTCCTGACTTTC	CASLGAGANVLTF
once	TRBV4-1	NA	TRBJ2-5	TGCGCCAGCAGCCAGGATCAGGGTGTGTGGCAAGAGACCCAGTACTTC	CASSQDQGVWQETQYF
few	TRBV12-5	NA	TRBJ1-1	TGTGCTAGTGGTACGGGACGTTGGACTGAAGCTTTCTTT	CASGTGRWTEAFF
NA	TRBV27	NA	TRBJ1-1	TGTGCCAGCAGTTTACAGGGCGAAACTCCTGAAGCTTTCTTT	CASSLQGETPEAFF
NA	TRBV6-4	TRBD2	TRBJ2-3	TGTGCCAGCAGTGTAATAGCGGGGCTTCCAGATACGCAGTATTTT	CASSVIAGLPDTQYF
NA	TRBV19	NA	TRBJ2-5	TGTGCCAGTAGTATAGGGAGAATTCAAGAGACCCAGTACTTC	CASSIGRIQETQYF
NA	TRBV27	TRBD1	TRBJ1-1	TGTGCCAGCAGCGACAGGGGAATCGGCACTGAAGCTTTCTTT	CASSDRGIGTEAFF
NA	TRBV9	NA	TRBJ2-1	TGTGCCAGCAGCGGGGGCAATGAGCAGTTCTTC	CASSGGNEQFF
NA	TRBV19	NA	TRBJ2-7	TGTGCCAGTAGCCCTATTTCGGGGCAGGACGAGCAGTACTTC	CASSPISGQDEQYF
NA	TRBV28	TRBD2	TRBJ2-1	TGTGCCAGCACACCGGGACTAGTATACAATGAGCAGTTCTTC	CASTPGLVYNEQFF
NA	TRBV28	NA	TRBJ2-1	TGTGCCAGCCTTCAGGGAAGCTCCTACAATGAGCAGTTCTTC	CASLQGSSYNEQFF
NA	TRBV30	TRBD1	TRBJ1-1	TGTGCCTGGAGTGCGGACAGGGGGACTGAAGCTTTCTTT	CAWSADRGTEAFF
NA	TRBV2	NA	TRBJ2-5	TGTGCCAGCAACCAAGGAGGGGAGACCCAGTACTTC	CASNQGGETQYF
NA	TRBV10-2	TRBD1	TRBJ1-4	TGCGCCAGCAGTTATCACAGGGGTGAAAAACTGTTTTTT	CASSYHRGEKLFF
NA	TRBV9	NA	TRBJ1-2	TGTGCCAGCAGCCCTTCTGGGGGGATATATCAGGGCTACACCTTC	CASSPSGGIYQGYTF
NA	TRBV29-1	NA	TRBJ2-7	TGCAGCGTTGAAGGGCAGGGTGGAAGGGACGAGCAGTACTTC	CSVEGQGGRDEQYF
once	TRBV5-3	NA	TRBJ1-1	TGTGCCAGAAGCGTGGGGTTTGGCAGGGGATCTGAAGCTTTCTTT	CARSVGFGRGSEAFF
NA	TRBV11-2	NA	TRBJ2-2	TGTGCCAGCAGCCTACTTCGGCACACCGGGGAGCTGTTTTTT	CASSLLRHTGELFF
NA	TRBV9	TRBD1	TRBJ1-5	TGTGCCAGCAGCGTCACAGGGGGCGTTCAGCCCCAGCATTTT	CASSVTGGVQPQHF
NA	TRBV4-3	NA	TRBJ2-6	TGCGCCAGCAGCCCGGGGACAGGGGCCAACGTCCTGACTTTC	CASSPGTGANVLTF
NA	TRBV27	NA	TRBJ2-5	TGTGCCAGCAGTTTCCCAGAGACCCAGTACTTC	CASSFPETQYF
few	TRBV19	NA	TRBJ1-4	TGTGCCAGTACGCCCAGTCAGGCAACTAATGAAAAACTGTTTTTT	CASTPSQATNEKLFF
NA	TRBV6-5	TRBD1	TRBJ2-3	TGTGCCAGCAGCGGCGGACAGGACACAGATACGCAGTATTTT	CASSGGQDTDTQYF
NA	TRBV28	NA	TRBJ2-1	TGTGCCAGCAGTTTGCTAGCAGGGGCCTCCTACAATGAGCAGTTCTTC	CASSLLAGASYNEQFF
NA	TRBV7-3	NA	TRBJ2-1	TGTGCCAGCAGCCTCGACGGAAGCGGATACAATGAGCAGTTCTTC	CASSLDGSGYNEQFF
NA	TRBV1	NA	TRBJ2-4	TGCACCAGCAGCCTAGACTTGGTTGGGGCCAAAAACATTCAGTACTTC	CTSSLDLVGAKNIQYF
NA	TRBV6-5	NA	TRBJ1-6	TGTGCCAGCAGTTACGTTTGGGGATCCTATAATTCACCCCTCCACTTT	CASSYVWGSYNSPLHF
NA	TRBV6-4	TRBD2	TRBJ2-1	TGTGCCAGCAGTGATGGACTAGCGGGAGTGAATGAGCAGTTCTTC	CASSDGLAGVNEQFF
NA	TRBV28	TRBD1	TRBJ2-7	TGTGCCAGCACCCTGACAGGGGCGTCGGGTGGGCAGTACTTC	CASTLTGASGGQYF
NA	TRBV7-9	NA	TRBJ2-1	TGTGCCAGCAGCTTCTACCCGTTTGCGGGCAGCTCCTACAATGAGCAGTTCTTC	CASSFYPFAGSSYNEQFF
NA	TRBV28	NA	TRBJ2-1	TGTGCCAGCAGTTTCCGACAGGCCTACAATGAGCAGTTCTTC	CASSFRQAYNEQFF
NA	TRBV30	NA	TRBJ1-5	TGTGCCTGGAGTGCCCTCCCAGCCAATCAGCCCCAGCATTTT	CAWSALPANQPQHF
NA	TRBV20-1	NA	TRBJ1-2	TGCAGTGCTAGAGACGTTATCGACACCTTC	CSARDVIDTF
NA	TRBV18	NA	TRBJ2-5	TGTGCCAGCTCAGCAGGAGGCGGTGTGGTGGAGACCCAGTACTTC	CASSAGGGVVETQYF
NA	TRBV19	NA	TRBJ2-1	TGTGCCAGTAGTATTGTTGCCCCCTCTAACCATGAGCAGTTCTTC	CASSIVAPSNHEQFF
NA	TRBV27	NA	TRBJ1-1	TGTGCCCATAAAGGGGCCACCCGTGGGCGCACTGAAGCTTTCTTT	CAHKGATRGRTEAFF
NA	TRBV5-1	TRBD1	TRBJ1-1	TGCGCCAGCAGTTACTGGACAGGGTCGAACACTGAAGCTTTCTTT	CASSYWTGSNTEAFF
NA	TRBV7-8	TRBD1	TRBJ2-1	TGTGCCAGCAGCCTCGAGTCAGGGACAGATTACAATGAGCAGTTCTTC	CASSLESGTDYNEQFF
NA	TRBV6-1	NA	TRBJ1-2	TGTGCCAGCAGTGAAGGTGTCTCCACCGTCGGGAGCTATGGCTACACCTTC	CASSEGVSTVGSYGYTF
NA	TRBV28	TRBD1	TRBJ1-2	TGTGCCAGCAGTCCACATCTTGATACAGGGGGCGTGTCCGACACCTTC	CASSPHLDTGGVSDTF
NA	TRBV5-1	NA	TRBJ2-7	TGCGCCAGCAGCTCCGCTGGCGGAGCGGTTCTCTCCTACGAGCAGTACTTC	CASSSAGGAVLSYEQYF
NA	TRBV7-8	TRBD2	TRBJ2-7	TGTGCCAGCAGCTTAGAGGCTAGCGGGATCGAGCAGTACTTC	CASSLEASGIEQYF
NA	TRBV9	TRBD2	TRBJ2-3	TGTGCCAGCAGCGTTAATAGCGGGAGATTAGATACGCAGTATTTT	CASSVNSGRLDTQYF